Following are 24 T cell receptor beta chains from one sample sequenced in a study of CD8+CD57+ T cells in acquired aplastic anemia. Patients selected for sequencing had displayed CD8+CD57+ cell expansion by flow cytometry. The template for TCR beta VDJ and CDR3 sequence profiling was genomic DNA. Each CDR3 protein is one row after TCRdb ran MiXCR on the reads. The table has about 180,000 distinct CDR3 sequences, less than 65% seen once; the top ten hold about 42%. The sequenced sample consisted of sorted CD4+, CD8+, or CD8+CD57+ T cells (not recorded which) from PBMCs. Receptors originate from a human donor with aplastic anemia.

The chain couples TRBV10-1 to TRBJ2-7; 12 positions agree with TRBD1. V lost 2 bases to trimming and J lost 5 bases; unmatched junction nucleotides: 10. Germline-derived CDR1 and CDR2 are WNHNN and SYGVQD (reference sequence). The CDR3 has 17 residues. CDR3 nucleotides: TGCGCCAGCAGTGAGCCTTCTCGGGACAGGGGGCGAAACGAGCAGTACTTC. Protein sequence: CASSEPSRDRGRNEQYF.

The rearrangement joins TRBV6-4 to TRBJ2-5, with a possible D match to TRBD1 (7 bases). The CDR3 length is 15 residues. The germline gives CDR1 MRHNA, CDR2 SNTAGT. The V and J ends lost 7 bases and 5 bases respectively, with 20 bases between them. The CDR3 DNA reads TGTGCCAGCACCGGACGACAGGGACTCAGGGAGACCCAGTACTTC. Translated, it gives CASTGRQGLRETQYF.

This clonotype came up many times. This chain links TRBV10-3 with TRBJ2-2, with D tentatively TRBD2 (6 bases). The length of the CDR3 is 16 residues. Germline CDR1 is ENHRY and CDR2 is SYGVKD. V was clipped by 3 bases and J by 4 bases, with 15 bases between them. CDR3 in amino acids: CAISEGGADGTGELFF. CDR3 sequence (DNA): TGTGCCATCAGTGAAGGAGGGGCAGACGGCACCGGGGAGCTGTTTTTT.

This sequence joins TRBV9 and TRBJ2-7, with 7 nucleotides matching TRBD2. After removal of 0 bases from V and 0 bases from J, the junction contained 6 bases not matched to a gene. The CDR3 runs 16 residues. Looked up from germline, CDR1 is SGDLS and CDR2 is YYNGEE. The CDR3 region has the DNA TGTGCCAGCAGCGTAGCTGGGGGGGTTAGCTCCTACGAGCAGTACTTC. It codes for CASSVAGGVSSYEQYF.

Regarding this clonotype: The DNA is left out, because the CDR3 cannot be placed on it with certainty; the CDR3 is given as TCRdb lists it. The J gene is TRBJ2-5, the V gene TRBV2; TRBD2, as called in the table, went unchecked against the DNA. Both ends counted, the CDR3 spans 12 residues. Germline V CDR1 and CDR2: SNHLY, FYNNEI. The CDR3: CASRGDPVLRYF.

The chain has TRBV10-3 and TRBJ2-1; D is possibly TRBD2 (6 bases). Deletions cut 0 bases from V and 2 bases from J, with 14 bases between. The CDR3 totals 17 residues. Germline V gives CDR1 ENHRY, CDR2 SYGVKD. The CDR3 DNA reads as TGTGCCATCAGTGAGTCGATCGGCGGGGCGACCTACAATGAGCAGTTCTTC. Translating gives CAISESIGGATYNEQFF.

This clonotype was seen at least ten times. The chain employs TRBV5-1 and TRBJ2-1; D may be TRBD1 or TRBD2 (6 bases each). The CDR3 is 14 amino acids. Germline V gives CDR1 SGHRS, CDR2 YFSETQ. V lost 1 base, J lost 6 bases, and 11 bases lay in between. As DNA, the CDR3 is TGCGCCAGCAGCTTGTCGGGGGCAGGCAATGAGCAGTTCTTC. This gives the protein CASSLSGAGNEQFF.

The DNA for the CDR3 is TGTGCCGCCTCACACAGGGATGGTGGCTACACCTTC. This gives the protein CAASHRDGGYTF. The chain combines TRBV24-1 with TRBJ1-2; perhaps TRBD1 as D (6 bases). The CDR3 is 12 amino acids. Deletions cut 12 bases from V and 7 bases from J, with 17 bases between. Germline CDR1 is KGHDR and CDR2 is SFDVKD.

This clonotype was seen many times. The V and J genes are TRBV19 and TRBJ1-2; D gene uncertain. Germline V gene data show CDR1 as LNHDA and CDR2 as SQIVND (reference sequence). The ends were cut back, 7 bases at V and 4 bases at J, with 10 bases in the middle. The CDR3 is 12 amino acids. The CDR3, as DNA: TGTGCCAGTACCCAAGGTGGCTATGGCTACACCTTC. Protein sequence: CASTQGGYGYTF.

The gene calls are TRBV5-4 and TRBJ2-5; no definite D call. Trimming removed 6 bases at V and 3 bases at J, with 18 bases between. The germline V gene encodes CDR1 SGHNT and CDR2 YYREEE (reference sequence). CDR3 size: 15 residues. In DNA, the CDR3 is TGTGCCAGCACCCCGTCGGGCTGGAATAAAGAGACCCAGTACTTC. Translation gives CASTPSGWNKETQYF.

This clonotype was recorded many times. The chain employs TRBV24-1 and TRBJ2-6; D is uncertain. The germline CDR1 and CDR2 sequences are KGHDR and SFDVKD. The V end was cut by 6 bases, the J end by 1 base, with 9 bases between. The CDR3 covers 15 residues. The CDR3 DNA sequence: TGTGCCACCAGTCCAGACGGGTCTGGGGCCAACGTCCTGACTTTC. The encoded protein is CATSPDGSGANVLTF.

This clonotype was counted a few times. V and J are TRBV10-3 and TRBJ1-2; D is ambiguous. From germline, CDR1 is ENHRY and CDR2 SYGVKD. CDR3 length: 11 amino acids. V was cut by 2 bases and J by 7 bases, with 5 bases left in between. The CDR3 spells CAISERFGYTF. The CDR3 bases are TGTGCCATCAGTGAGCGGTTTGGCTACACCTTC.

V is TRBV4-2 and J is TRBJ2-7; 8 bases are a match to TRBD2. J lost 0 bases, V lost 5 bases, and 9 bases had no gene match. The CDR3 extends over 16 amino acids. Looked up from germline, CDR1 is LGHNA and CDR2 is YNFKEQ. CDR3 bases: TGTGCCAGCAGCTCACCCCGGGGGACTAGCTCCTACGAGCAGTACTTC. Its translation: CASSSPRGTSSYEQYF.

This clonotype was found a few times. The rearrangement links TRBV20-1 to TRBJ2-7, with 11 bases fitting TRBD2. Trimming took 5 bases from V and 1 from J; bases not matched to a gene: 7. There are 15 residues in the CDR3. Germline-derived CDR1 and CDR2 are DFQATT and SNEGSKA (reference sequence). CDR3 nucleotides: TGCAGTGCTCGTTCGGGGACTAGCGGTTCCTACGAGCAGTACTTC. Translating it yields CSARSGTSGSYEQYF.

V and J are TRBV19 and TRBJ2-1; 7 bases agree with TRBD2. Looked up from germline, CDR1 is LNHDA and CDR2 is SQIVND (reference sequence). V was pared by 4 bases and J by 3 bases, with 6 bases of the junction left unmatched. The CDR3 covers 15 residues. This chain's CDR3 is CASSSGSGNYNEQFF. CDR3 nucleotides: TGTGCCAGTAGTAGCGGGAGTGGGAACTACAATGAGCAGTTCTTC.

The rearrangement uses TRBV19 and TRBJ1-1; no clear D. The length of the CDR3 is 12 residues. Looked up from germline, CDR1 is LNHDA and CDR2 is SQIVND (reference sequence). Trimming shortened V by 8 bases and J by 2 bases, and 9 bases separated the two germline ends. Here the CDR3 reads CASGWSNTEAFF. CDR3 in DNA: TGTGCCAGTGGATGGAGCAACACTGAAGCTTTCTTT. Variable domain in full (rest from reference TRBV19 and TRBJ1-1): DGGITQSPKYLFRKEGQNVTLSCEQNLNHDAMYWYRQDPGQGLRLIYYSQIVNDFQKGDIAEGYSVSREKKESFPLTVTSAQKNPTAFYLCASGWSNTEAFFGQGTRLTVV.

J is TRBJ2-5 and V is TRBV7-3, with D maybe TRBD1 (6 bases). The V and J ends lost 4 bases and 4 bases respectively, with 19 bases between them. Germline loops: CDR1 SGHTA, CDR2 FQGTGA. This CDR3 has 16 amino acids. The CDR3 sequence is CASSSTRTDLGETQYF. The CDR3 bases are TGTGCCAGCAGCTCTACACGGACAGACCTGGGAGAGACCCAGTACTTC.

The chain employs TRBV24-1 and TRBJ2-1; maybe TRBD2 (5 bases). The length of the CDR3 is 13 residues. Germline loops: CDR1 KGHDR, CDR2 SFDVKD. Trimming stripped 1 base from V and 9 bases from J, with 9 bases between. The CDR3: CATSDLTGSEQFF. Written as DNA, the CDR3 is TGTGCCACCAGTGATTTAACGGGGTCTGAGCAGTTCTTC.

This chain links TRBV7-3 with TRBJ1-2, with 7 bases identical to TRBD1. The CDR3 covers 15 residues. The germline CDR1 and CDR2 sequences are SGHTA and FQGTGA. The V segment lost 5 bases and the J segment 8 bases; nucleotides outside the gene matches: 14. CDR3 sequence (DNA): TGTGCCAGCAGCCCACAGGGGACAGCCGTTTGGGGCTACACCTTC. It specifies CASSPQGTAVWGYTF.

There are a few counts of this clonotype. As DNA, the CDR3 is TGTGCCAGCAGTGAAGGGGGACAGGGGATCGGAGAGACCCAGTACTTC. Translation: CASSEGGQGIGETQYF. This chain connects TRBV2 to TRBJ2-5; 10 bases fit TRBD1. J lost 4 bases, V lost 1 base, and 6 bases had no gene match. Germline V gives CDR1 SNHLY, CDR2 FYNNEI. This CDR3 is 16 amino acids long.

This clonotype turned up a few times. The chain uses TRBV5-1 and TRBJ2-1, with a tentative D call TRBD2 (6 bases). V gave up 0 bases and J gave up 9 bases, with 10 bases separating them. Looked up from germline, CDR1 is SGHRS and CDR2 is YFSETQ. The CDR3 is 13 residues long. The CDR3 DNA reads TGCGCCAGCAGCTTGGCGCAGGGACTTGAGCAGTTCTTC. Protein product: CASSLAQGLEQFF.

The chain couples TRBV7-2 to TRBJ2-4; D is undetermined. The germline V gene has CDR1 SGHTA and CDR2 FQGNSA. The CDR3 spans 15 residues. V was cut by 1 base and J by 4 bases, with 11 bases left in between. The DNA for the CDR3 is TGTGCCAGCAGCTTAGTCATGGCGGTTAAAAACATTCAGTACTTC. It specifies CASSLVMAVKNIQYF.

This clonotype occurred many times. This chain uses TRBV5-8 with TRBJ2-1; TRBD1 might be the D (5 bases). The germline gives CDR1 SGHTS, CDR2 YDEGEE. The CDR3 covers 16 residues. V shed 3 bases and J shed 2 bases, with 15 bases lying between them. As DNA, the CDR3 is TGTGCCAGCAGCTGGAACCCTGGACAAACCTACAATGAGCAGTTCTTC. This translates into CASSWNPGQTYNEQFF.

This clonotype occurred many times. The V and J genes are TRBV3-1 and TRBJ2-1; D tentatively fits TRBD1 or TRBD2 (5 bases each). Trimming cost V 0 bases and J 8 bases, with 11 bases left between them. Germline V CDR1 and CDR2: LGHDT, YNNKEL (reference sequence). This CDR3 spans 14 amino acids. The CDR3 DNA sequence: TGTGCCAGCAGCCAAGAGCCGGGGACGGATGAGCAGTTCTTC. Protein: CASSQEPGTDEQFF.